The sequence of this T cell receptor (beta chain) was determined in a study of shared clonotypes between healthy human individuals (dated by TCRdb to about 2020). At the level of the whole study: The cohort included three men and a couple of women between 18 and 49 years of age. Between about 0.9 and 9 billion PBMCs per donor were obtained by leukapheresis. For each donor, three plates each were used for CD4 naive and CD4 memory, two plates were used for CD8 naive, and one plate was used for CD8 memory. Blood TCR repertoires of a handful of healthy adults were deeply sequenced to estimate repertoire size and the extent of clonotype sharing between individuals. To increase sequencing depth and limit assay-specific biases, TCR repertoire library preparation and sequencing were carried out by different laboratories using diverse techniques. The full study reports these points: Higher generation probabilities were observed for clonotypes shared by all four sorted-subset donors than for non-shared clonotypes. Pairwise subsampling indicated that sequencing depth was expected to affect the degree of clonotype sharing among donors. The genetic and exposure-history diversity represented was limited by the small number of donors. Rarefaction of sorted-subset datasets indicated incomplete sequencing despite the large sequencing depth. Naive subsets generally had larger estimated clonotype richness than memory subsets. Sharing across several donors was observed for around 5% of naive CD4, over 3% of naive CD8, about 2.5% of memory CD4, and about 0.4% of memory CD8 clonotypes. Sampling was restricted to blood, and TCR repertoires in tissues likely differ from the TCR repertoires found in blood.

The CDR3 contains 15 residues, cysteine and phenylalanine counted. The entry retains the CDR3 DNA only, 45 bases that are in frame from base 1. Taken from the germline V gene (reference sequence), the CDR1 and CDR2 loops are LNHDA and SQIVND. The junction shows trimming of 1 base on V and 6 bases on J, and the gene matches do not reach 8 bases of it. The donors were healthy, HIV-negative adults who had no recently reported acute infections or vaccinations. All donors were Caucasian adults living in Nashville, Tennessee, USA. CD4+ T cells were enriched by magnetic negative selection, after which naive cells were positively selected on CD45RA and the negative fraction was taken as the memory subset. After blood collection by leukapheresis, PBMCs were isolated using Ficoll-Histopaque density gradient centrifugation and then cryopreserved in the vapor phase of liquid nitrogen. Analytical flow cytometry was used to check the purity and quantity of each magnetically sorted T cell population. Genomic DNA was isolated from every sorted fraction and measured by UV absorbance on a Nanodrop 2000c.

Concerning this clone itself: Its recognized antigen is unknown. Within one base of it there is no much larger clone, and no base qualities were kept.

Using the deep immunoSEQ assay, TCR CDR3 regions were amplified from genomic DNA by multiplex PCR. For each cell subset, the extracted genomic DNA was distributed evenly across all wells of several immunoSEQ 96-well plates, and each plate served as one replicate. Each replicate PCR for sorted subsets received 200 ng genomic DNA, equal to about 29,000 T cell genomes. The purified libraries were quantified using a Qubit 3.0 fluorometer, sized with a Bioanalyzer 2100, and then quantified again using the KAPA Library Quantification kit. Every immunoSEQ 96-well plate was sequenced on a separate single-read 150-cycle Illumina NextSeq 550 flow cell. For the original study's pipeline: Because only junctional sequences without quality scores were contained in the immunoSEQ output, filtering matching that applied to full-length reads could not be performed. Sequences were annotated with PyIR, a Python wrapper for IgBLAST v1.9, and V/J genes and CDR3 were assigned using IMGT germline references. Reads were removed for weak V/J assignments (E-value above 1e-6), missing CDR3, stop codons, out-of-frame junctions, or ambiguous translated residues. V3J clonotypes were defined as sequences sharing the same inferred V gene, J gene, and CDR3 amino acid sequence. Percentage overlap between repertoires was calculated by dividing the number of shared unique clonotypes by the size of the smaller repertoire. Richness of each repertoire was evaluated using RTK rarefaction, the Chao1 estimator, and Recon v2.1 estimates of unobserved clonotypes. Generation probabilities for all TCRbeta clonotypes obtained by the gDNA method from a handful of donors were computed using OLGA. The immuneACCESS repertoire file appears here via TCRdb, limited to in-frame rearrangements. These files lack a portion of the clones; in checked studies, under half of the deficit traces to unresolved V genes, and the cause of the others is not known. The V and J calls and clone size were taken over from that table, and D and trimming were inferred from the DNA. A total of about 680,000 clones appear in this sample, about three quarters of them only once. The ten largest account for about 1.8% of the sample.

The V and J genes are TRBV19 and TRBJ2-5, with 7 bases in between that match TRBD2. Sample: memory CD4+ T cells sorted from blood. The meaning of the sample's cell subset or site label: CD45RA-negative fraction. The clonotype was recovered from a woman in her twenties or thirties in good health. The DNA is TGTGCCAGTAGTATAGTCGCGGGAGCCGTTAAGACCCAGTACTTC. This encodes CASSIVAGAVKTQYF.